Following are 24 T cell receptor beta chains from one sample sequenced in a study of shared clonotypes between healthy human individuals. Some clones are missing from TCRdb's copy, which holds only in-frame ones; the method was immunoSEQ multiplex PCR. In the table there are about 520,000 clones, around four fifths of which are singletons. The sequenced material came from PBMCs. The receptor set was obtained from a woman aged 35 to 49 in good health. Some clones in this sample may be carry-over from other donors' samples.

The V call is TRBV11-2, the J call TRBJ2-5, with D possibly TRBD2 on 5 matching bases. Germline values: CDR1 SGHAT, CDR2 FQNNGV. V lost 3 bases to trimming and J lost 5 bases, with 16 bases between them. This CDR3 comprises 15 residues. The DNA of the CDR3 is TGTGCCAGCAGCTTGGGATCAGCCGGGATGGAGACCCAGTACTTC. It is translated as CASSLGSAGMETQYF.

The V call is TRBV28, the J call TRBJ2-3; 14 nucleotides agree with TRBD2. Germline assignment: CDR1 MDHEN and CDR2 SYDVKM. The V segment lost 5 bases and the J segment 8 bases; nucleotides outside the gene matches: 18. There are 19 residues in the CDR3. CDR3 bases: TGTGCCAGCAGTACCGGGACTAGCGGGAGTAGGGGGCAGGGGGGTACGCAGTATTTT. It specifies CASSTGTSGSRGQGGTQYF. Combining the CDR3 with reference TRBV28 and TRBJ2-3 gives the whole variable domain DVKVTQSSRYLVKRTGEKVFLECVQDMDHENMFWYRQDPGLGLRLIYFSYDVKMKEKGDIPEGYSVSREKKERFSLILESASTNQTSMYLCASSTGTSGSRGQGGTQYFGPGTRLTVL.

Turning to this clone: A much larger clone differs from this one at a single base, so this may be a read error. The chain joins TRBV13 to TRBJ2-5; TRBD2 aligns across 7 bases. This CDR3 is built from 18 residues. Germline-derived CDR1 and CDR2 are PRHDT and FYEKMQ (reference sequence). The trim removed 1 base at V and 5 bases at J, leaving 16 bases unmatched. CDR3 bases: TGTGCCAGCAGCTTAGAAGGGCCGGGACTAAGTTTTCGGGAGACCCAGTACTTC. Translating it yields CASSLEGPGLSFRETQYF.

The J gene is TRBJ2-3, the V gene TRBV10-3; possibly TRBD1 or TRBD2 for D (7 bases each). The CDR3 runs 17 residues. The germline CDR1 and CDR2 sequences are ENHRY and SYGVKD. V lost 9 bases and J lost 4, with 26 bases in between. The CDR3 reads CAIPDESGPGGADTQYF. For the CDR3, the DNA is TGTGCCATACCTGACGAGAGCGGGCCAGGGGGGGCAGATACGCAGTATTTT.

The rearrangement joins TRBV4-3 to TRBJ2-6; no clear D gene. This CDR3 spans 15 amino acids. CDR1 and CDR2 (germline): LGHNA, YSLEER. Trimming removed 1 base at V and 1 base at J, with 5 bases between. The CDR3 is CASSQAGSGANVLTF. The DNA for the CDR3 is TGCGCCAGCAGCCAAGCGGGTTCTGGGGCCAACGTCCTGACTTTC.

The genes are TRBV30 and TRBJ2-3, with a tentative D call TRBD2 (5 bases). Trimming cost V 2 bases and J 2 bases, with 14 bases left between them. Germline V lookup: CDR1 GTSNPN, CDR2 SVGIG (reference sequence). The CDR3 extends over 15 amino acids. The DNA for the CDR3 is TGTGCCTGGAGTTGGGGAGAAGCGTTCACAGATACGCAGTATTTT. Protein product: CAWSWGEAFTDTQYF.

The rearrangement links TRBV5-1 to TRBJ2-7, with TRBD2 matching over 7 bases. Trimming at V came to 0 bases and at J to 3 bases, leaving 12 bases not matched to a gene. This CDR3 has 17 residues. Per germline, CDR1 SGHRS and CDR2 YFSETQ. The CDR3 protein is CASSLVVGTGGIYEQYF. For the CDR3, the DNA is TGCGCCAGCAGCTTGGTTGTCGGGACCGGGGGGATCTACGAGCAGTACTTC.

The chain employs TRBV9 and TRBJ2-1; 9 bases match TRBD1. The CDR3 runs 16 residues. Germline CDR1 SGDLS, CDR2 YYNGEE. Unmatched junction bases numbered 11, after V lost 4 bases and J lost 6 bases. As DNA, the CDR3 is TGTGCCAGCAGCAAGCAGGACAGGGGAGGTGGCAATGAGCAGTTCTTC. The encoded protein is CASSKQDRGGGNEQFF.

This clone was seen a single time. The CDR3 coding sequence is TGCAGCGCCGAGGGGCTGGGGACTGAAGCTTTCTTT. Its protein product is CSAEGLGTEAFF. The chain is built from TRBV29-1 and TRBJ1-1; D perhaps matches TRBD1 (5 bases). The CDR3 extends over 12 amino acids. Trimming cost V 7 bases and J 5 bases, with 14 bases left between them. The germline CDR1 and CDR2 sequences are SQVTM and ANQGSEA.

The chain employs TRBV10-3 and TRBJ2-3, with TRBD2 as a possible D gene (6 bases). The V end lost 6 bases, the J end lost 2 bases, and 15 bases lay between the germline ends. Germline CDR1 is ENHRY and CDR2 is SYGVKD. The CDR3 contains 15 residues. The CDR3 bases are TGTGCCATCAGGTTGGAGGGCCGAGTCACAGATACGCAGTATTTT. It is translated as CAIRLEGRVTDTQYF.

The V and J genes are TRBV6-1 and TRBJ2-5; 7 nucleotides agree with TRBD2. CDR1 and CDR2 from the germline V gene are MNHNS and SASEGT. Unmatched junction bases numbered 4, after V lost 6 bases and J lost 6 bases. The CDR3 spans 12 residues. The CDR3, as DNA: TGTGCCAGCAGCGGGAGGCGTCAGACCCAGTACTTC. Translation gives CASSGRRQTQYF.

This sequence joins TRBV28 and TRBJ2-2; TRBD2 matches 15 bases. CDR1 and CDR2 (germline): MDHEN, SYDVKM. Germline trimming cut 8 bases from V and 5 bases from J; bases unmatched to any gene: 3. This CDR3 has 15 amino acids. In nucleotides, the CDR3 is TGTGCCAGCCTGGGACTAGCGGGAGGTACCGGGGAGCTGTTTTTT. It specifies CASLGLAGGTGELFF. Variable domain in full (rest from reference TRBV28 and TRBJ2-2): DVKVTQSSRYLVKRTGEKVFLECVQDMDHENMFWYRQDPGLGLRLIYFSYDVKMKEKGDIPEGYSVSREKKERFSLILESASTNQTSMYLCASLGLAGGTGELFFGEGSRLTVL.

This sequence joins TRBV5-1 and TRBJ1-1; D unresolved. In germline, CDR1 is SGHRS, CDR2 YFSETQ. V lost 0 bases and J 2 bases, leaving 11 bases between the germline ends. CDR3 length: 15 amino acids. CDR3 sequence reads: CASSLVPPPNTEAFF. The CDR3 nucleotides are TGCGCCAGCAGCTTGGTTCCCCCCCCCAACACTGAAGCTTTCTTT.

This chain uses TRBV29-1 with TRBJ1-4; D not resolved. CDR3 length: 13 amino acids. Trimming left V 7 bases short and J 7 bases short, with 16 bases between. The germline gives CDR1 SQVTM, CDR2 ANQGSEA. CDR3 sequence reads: CSAVPGPGEKLFF. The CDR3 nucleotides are TGCAGCGCTGTCCCGGGTCCGGGTGAAAAACTGTTTTTT.

CDR3 sequence (DNA): TGCGCCAGCAGGGACAGGGGTAAGACCCAAGCTGAAGCTTTCTTT. It is translated as CASRDRGKTQAEAFF. The rearrangement joins TRBV10-1 to TRBJ1-1; 9 bases are a match to TRBD1. The length of the CDR3 is 15 residues. Germline CDR1 reads WNHNN; CDR2 reads SYGVQD (reference sequence). Trimming removed 6 bases from V and 6 bases from J; junction bases left unmatched: 11.

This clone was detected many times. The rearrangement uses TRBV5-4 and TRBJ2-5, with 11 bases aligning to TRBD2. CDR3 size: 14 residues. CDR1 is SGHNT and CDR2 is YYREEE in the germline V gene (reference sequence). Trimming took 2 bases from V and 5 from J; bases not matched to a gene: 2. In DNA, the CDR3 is TGTGCCAGCAGCTTACTAGCGGGAGTGGAGACCCAGTACTTC. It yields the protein CASSLLAGVETQYF.

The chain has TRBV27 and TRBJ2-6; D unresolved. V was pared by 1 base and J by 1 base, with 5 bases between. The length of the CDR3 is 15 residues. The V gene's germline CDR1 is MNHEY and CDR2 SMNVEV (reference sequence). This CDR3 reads CASSLLGSGANVLTF. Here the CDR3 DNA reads TGTGCCAGCAGTTTATTAGGGTCTGGGGCCAACGTCCTGACTTTC.

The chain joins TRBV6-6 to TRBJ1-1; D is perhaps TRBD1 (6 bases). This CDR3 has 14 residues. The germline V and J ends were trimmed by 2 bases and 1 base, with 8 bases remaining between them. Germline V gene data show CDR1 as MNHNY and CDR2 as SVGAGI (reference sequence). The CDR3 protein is CASSYMGANTEAFF. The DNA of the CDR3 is TGTGCCAGCAGTTACATGGGGGCGAACACTGAAGCTTTCTTT.

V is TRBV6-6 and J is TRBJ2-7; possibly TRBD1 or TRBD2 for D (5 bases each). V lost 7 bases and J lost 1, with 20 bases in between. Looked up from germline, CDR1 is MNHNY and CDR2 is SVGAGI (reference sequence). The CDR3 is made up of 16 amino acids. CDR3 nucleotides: TGTGCCAGCACCCATGGGGGTAGATTGGGTTCCTACGAGCAGTACTTC. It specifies CASTHGGRLGSYEQYF.

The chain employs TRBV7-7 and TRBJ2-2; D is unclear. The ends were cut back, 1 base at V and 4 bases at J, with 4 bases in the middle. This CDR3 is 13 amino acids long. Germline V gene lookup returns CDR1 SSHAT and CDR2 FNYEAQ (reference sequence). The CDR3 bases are TGTGCCAGCAGCTTAGATGTCACCGGGGAGCTGTTTTTT. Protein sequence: CASSLDVTGELFF.

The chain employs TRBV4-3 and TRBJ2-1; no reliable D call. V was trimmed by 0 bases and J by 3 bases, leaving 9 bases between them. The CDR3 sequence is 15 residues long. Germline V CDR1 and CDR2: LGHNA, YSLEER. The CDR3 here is CASSQEPTGYNEQFF. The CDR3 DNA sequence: TGCGCCAGCAGCCAAGAACCAACCGGCTACAATGAGCAGTTCTTC.

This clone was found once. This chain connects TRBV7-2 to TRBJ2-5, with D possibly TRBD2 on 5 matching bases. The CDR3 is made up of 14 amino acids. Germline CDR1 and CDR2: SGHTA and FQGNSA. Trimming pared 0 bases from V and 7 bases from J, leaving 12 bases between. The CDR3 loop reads CASSLAQGGGTQYF. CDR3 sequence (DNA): TGTGCCAGCAGCTTAGCTCAAGGAGGCGGGACCCAGTACTTC.

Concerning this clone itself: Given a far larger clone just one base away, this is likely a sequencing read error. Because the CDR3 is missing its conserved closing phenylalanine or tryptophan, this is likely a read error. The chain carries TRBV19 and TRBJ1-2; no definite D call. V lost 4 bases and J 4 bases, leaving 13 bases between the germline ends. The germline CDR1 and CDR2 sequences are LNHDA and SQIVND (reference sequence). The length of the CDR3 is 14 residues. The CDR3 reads CASSTLKEFYGYTL. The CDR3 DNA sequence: TGTGCCAGTAGTACCCTGAAGGAATTCTATGGCTACACCCTC.

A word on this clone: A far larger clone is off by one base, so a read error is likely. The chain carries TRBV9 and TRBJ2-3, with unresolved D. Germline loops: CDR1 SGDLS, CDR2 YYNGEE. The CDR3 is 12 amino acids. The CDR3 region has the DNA TGTGCCAGCAGCCTCCTACTGGATATGCAGTATTTT. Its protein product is CASSLLLDMQYF.